This T cell receptor (beta chain) stems from a study of CD4 T cells in relation to SARS-CoV-2 and coronaviruses. V dropped 3 bases and J dropped 4 bases, with 5 bases sitting between them. CDR3 length: 12 residues. This table comes from immunoSEQ multiplex PCR, and its TCRdb copy is limited to in-frame clones, with some not included. The sample contains 9,500 to 12,000 clones, around 70% of which appear only once. A note on this clone: The antigen remains undetermined.

CD4+ T cells from unexposed donors were obtained before the COVID-19 pandemic (2011-2018). Isolation of CD4+ T cells took place after roughly nine days in culture. The V and J genes are TRBV12-3 or TRBV12-4 and TRBJ2-3; D ambiguous. The sequence was obtained from a human donor in good health. The sample consisted of CD4+ T cells from PBMCs, cultured in vitro. CDR3 region: CASSFDPDTQYF. The CDR3 nucleotides read TGTGCCAGCAGTTTTGATCCAGATACGCAGTATTTT.